Below, one T cell receptor (beta chain) is given with its context. Its antigen has not been determined. No much larger clone exists at a distance of one base, and base qualities are not known. This entry is derived from a study of control samples from healthy donors and cancer patients (dated by TCRdb to the early 2020s). The method behind the library was the immunoSEQ multiplex PCR assay. TCRdb obtained this table from immuneACCESS and retained in-frame rearrangements with V and J assigned. These tables miss some clones; where compared with another copy, unresolved V genes account for less than half of the shortfall, and the remainder is unexplained. This sample comprises 190,000 or so clones, approximately 92% of them detected only once. The ten largest make up roughly 1.5% of the sample. Sequenced material: blood. The TCR originated in a man aged 18 to 29 in good health.

The base sequence is TGTGCCAGCAGCCCGGAGGTAACAGGGGTTGGTGGCTACACCTTC. The resulting protein is CASSPEVTGVGGYTF. This chain is built from TRBV3-1 (or the pseudogene TRBV3-2) and TRBJ1-2; 7 of the junction bases match TRBD1. Reading the germline V gene (reference sequence) gives CDR1 LGHDT and CDR2 YNNKEL. Ends trimmed: V by 4 bases, J by 7 bases; bases unmatched to a gene: 12. The CDR3 covers 15 residues, taking in both the cysteine and the phenylalanine. The CDR3 DNA has 45 bases and is translated from base 1.